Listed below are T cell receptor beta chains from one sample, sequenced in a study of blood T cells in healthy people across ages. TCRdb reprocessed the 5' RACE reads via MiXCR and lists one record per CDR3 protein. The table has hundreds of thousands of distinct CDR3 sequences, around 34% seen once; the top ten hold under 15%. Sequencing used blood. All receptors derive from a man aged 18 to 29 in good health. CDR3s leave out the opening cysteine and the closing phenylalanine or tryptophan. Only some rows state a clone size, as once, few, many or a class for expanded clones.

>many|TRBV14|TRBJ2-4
ASSQWRSADIQY
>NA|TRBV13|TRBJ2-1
ASSSTSGGTYNEQF
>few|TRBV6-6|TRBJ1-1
ASSYGSGVTEAF
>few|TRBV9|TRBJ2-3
ASSVGAGGPDTQY
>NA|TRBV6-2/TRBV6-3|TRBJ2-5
ASSWYRDRDSTQY
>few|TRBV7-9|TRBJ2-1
ASSWFVDGPWGSGQF
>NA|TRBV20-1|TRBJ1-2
SVSWQGGGYT
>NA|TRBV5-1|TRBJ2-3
ASSLGDRDSTDTQY
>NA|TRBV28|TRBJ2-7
ASSPMGDNYEQY
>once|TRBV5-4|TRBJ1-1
ASSLEQGAPEAF
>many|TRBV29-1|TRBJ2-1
SAIGGIYYNEQF
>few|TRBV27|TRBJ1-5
ASSPHDRGGLNQPQH
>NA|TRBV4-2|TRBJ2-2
ASSQDWPPELF
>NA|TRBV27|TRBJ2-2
ASGKGVVELF
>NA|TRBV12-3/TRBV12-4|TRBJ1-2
ASSSDRAPYGYT
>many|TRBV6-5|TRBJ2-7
ASSYTDTSYEQY
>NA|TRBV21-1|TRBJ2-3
ASTPGSPGGHTDTQY
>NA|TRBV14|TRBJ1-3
ASSQEQGHGNTIY
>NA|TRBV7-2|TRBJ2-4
ASSQTGGYVKNIQY
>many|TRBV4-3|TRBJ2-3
ASSQETRVALDTQY
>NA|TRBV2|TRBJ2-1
ASTPTSGYNEQF
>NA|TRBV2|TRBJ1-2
ASSDRDRRNGYT
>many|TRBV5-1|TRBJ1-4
ASSLGTGGAKKEKLF
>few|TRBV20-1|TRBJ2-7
SAERAGGSSYEQY
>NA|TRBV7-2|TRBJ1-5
ASSFVSQGYQPQH
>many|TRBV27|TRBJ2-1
ASSPDRNNEQF
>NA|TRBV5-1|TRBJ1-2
ASSLRTGGHYGYT
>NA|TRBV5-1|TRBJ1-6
ASSQRRDTYNSPLH
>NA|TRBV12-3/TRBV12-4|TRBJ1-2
ASSELGYNYGYT
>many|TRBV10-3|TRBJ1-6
AISDSSYNSPLH
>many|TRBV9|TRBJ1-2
ASSVAGGQGSYGYT
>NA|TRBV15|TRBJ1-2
ATSRVAGNNEGYT
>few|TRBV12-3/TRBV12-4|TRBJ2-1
ASIKTRAVGEQF
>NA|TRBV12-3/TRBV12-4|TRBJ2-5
ASSLSSHSDIRY
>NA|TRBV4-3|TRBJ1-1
ASSQDRGTLKEAF
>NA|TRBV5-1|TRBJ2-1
ASSLGDWSNEQF
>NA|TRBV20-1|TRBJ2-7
SATRLTQETYEQY
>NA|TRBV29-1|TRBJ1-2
SVDVADWANYGYT
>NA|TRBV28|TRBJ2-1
ASTPLGGPPQF
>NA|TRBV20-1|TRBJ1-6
SARKDQNSPLH